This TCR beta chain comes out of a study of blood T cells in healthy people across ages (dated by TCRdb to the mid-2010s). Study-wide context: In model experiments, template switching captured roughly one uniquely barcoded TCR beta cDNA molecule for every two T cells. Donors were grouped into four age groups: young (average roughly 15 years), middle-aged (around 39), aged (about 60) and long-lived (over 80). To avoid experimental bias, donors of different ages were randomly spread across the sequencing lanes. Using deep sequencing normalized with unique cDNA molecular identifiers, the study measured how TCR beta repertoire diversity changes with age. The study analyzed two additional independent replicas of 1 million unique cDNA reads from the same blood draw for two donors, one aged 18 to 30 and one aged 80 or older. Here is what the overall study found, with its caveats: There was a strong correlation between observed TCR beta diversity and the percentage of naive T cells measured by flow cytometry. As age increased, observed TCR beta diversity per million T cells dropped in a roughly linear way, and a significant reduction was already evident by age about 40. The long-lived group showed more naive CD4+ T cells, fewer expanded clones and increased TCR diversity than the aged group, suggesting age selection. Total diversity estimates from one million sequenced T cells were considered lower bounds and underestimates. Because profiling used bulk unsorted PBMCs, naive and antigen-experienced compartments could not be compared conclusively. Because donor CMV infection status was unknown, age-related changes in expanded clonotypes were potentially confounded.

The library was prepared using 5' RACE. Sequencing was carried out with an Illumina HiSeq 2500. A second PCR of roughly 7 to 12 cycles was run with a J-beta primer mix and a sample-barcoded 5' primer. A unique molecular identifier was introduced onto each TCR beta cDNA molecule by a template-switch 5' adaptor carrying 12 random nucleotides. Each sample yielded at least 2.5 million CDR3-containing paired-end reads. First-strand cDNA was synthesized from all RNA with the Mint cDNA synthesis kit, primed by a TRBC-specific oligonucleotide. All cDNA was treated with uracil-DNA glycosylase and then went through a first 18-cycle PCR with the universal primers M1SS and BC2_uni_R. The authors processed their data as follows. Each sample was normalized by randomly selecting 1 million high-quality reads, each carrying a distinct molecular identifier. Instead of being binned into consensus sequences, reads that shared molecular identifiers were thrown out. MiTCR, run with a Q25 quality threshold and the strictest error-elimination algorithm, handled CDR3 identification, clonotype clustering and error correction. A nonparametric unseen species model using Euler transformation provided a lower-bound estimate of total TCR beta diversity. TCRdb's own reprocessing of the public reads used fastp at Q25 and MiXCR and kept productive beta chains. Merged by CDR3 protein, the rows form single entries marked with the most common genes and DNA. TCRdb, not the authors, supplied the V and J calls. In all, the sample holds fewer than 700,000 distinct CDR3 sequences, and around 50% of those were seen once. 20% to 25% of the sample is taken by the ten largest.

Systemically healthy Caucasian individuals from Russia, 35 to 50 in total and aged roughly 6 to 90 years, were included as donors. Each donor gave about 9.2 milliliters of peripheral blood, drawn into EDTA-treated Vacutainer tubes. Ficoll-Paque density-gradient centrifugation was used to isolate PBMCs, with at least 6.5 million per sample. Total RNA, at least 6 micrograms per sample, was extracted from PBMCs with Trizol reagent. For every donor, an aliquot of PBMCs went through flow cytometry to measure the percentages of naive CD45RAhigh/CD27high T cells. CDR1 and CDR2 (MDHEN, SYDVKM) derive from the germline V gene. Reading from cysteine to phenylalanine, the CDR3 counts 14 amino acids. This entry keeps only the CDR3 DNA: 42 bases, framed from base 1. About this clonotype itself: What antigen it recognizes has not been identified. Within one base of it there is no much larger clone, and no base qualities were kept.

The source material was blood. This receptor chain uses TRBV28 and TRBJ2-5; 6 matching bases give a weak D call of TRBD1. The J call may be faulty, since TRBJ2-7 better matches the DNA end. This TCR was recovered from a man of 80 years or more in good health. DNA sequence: TGTGCCAGCAGCCGTGTCGACAGGTACGGCGAGCAGTACTTC. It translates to CASSRVDRYGEQYF.